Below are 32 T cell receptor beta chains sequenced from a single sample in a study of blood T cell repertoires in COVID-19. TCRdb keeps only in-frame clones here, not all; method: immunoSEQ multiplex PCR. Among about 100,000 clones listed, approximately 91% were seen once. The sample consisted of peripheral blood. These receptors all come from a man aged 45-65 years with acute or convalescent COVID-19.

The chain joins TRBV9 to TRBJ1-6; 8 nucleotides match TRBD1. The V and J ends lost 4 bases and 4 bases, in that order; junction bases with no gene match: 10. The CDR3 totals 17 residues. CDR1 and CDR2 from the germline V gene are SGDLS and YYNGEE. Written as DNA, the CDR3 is TGTGCCAGCAGCACCGGGACAGGCGCCAGATATAATTCACCCCTCCACTTT. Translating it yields CASSTGTGARYNSPLHF.

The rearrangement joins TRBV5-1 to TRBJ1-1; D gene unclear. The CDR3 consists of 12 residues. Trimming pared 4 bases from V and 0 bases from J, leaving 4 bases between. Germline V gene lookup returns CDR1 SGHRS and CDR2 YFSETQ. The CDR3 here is CASSRVNTEAFF. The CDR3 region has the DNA TGCGCCAGCAGCCGGGTGAACACTGAAGCTTTCTTT.

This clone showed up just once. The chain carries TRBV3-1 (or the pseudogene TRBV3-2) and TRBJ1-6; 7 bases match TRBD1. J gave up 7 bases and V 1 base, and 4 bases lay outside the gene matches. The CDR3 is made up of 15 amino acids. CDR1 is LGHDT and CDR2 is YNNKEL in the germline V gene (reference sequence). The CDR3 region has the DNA TGTGCCAGCAGCCAAGCGACAGGGAACAATTCACCCCTCCACTTT. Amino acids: CASSQATGNNSPLHF.

CDR3 loop: CASSPLDRAFSGNTIYF. CDR3 in DNA: TGTGCCAGTAGTCCTCTGGACAGGGCATTCTCTGGAAACACCATATATTTT. The chain carries TRBV19 and TRBJ1-3, with 8 bases aligning to TRBD1. The CDR3 loop spans 17 amino acids. CDR1 and CDR2 from the germline V gene are LNHDA and SQIVND (reference sequence). Trimming cost V 5 bases and J 0 bases; bases outside gene matches: 9.

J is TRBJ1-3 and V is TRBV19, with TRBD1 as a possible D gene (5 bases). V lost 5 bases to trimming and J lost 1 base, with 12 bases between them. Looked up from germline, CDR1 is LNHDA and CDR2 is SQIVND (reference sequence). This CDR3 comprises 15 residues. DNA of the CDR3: TGTGCCAGTAGTGAAAGGGGCTTGTCTGGAAACACCATATATTTT. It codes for CASSERGLSGNTIYF.

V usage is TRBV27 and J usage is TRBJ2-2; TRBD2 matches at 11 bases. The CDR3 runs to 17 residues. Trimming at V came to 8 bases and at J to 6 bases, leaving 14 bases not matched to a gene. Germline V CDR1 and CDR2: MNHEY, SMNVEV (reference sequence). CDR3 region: CASARNLLAGDPGELFF. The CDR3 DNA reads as TGTGCCAGCGCACGAAACCTACTAGCGGGGGACCCCGGGGAGCTGTTTTTT.

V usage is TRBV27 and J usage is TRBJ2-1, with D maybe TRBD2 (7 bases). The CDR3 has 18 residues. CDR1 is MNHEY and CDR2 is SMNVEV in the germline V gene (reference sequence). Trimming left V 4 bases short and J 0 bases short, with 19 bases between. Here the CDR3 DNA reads TGTGCCAGCAGTTCGTCAAGGGGGGGAAAGGACTCCTACAATGAGCAGTTCTTC. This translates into CASSSSRGGKDSYNEQFF.

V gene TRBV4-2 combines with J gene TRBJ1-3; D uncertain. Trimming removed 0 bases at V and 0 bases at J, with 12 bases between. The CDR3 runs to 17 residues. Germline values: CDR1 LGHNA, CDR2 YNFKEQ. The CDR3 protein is CASSQERATHSGNTIYF. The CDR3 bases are TGTGCCAGCAGCCAAGAGAGGGCAACCCACTCTGGAAACACCATATATTTT.

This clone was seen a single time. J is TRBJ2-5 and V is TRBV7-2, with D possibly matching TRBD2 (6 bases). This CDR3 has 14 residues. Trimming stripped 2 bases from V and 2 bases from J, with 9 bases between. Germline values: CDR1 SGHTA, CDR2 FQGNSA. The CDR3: CASSLRRGQETQYF. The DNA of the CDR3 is TGTGCCAGCAGCTTACGGCGGGGACAAGAGACCCAGTACTTC.

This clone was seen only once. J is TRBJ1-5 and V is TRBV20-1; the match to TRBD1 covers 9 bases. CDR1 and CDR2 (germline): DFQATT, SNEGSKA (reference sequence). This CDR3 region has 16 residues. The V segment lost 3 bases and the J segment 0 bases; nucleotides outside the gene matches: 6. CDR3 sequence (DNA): TGCAGTGCTAGTCTTGGACAGGGGAGTAGCAATCAGCCCCAGCATTTT. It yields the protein CSASLGQGSSNQPQHF.

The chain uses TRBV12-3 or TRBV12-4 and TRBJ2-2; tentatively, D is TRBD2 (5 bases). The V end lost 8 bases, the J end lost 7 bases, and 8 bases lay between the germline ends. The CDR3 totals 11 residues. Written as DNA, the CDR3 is TGTGCCAGCGTCGCGGGCGGGGAGCTGTTTTTT. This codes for CASVAGGELFF.

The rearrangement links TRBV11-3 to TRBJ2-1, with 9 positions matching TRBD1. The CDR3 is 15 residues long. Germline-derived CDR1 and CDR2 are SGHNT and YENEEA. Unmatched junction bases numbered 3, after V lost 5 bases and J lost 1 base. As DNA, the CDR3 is TGTGCCAGCAGCAGGGACAGGGATTCCTACAATGAGCAGTTCTTC. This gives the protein CASSRDRDSYNEQFF.

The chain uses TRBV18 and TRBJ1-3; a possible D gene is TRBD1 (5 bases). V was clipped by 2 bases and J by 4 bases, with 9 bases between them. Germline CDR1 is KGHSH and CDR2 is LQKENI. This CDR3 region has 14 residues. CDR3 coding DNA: TGTGCCAGCTCACCAGGGGCGCTAGGAAACACCATATATTTT. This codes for CASSPGALGNTIYF.

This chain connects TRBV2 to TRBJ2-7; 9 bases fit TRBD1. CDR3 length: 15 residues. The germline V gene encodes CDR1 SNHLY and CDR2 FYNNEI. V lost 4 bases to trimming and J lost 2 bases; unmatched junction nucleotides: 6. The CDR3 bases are TGTGCCAGCAGTGCCGTGGGACAGGGTGCCTACGAGCAGTACTTC. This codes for CASSAVGQGAYEQYF.

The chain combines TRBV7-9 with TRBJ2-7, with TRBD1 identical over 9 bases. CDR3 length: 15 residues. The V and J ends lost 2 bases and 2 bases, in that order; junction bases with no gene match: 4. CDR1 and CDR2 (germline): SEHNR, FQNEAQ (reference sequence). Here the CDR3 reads CASSLWDRETYEQYF. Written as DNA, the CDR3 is TGTGCCAGCAGCTTATGGGACAGGGAGACCTACGAGCAGTACTTC.

The CDR3 is CASSYTGNGNTIYF. As DNA, the CDR3 is TGTGCCAGCAGTTATACGGGGAACGGAAACACCATATATTTT. The chain links TRBV6-5 to TRBJ1-3, with D unresolved. Germline CDR1 is MNHEY and CDR2 is SVGAGI. This CDR3 has 14 residues. The V end was cut by 3 bases, the J end by 4 bases, with 10 bases between.

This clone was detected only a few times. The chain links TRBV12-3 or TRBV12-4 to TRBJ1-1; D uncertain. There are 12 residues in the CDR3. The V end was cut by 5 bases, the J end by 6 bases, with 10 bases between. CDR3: CASSLVLSEAFF. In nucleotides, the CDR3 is TGTGCCAGCAGTCTAGTTCTTTCTGAAGCTTTCTTT.

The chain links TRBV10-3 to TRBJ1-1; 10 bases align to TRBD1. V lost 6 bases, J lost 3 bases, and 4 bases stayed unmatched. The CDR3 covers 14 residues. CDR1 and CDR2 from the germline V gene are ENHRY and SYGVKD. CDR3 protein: CAIRETGGHTEAFF. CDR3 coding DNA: TGTGCCATCAGAGAGACAGGGGGCCACACTGAAGCTTTCTTT.

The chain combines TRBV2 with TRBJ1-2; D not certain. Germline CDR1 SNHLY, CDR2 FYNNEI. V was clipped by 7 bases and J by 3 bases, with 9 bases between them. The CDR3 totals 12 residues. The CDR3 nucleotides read TGTGCCAGCACTCCCCGGGACTATGGCTACACCTTC. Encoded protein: CASTPRDYGYTF.

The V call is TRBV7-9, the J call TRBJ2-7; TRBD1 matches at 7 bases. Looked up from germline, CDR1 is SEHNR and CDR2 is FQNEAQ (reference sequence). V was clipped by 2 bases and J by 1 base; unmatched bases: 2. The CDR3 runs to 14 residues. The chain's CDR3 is CASSLSGQSYEQYF. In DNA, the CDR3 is TGTGCCAGCAGCTTATCGGGACAGTCCTACGAGCAGTACTTC.

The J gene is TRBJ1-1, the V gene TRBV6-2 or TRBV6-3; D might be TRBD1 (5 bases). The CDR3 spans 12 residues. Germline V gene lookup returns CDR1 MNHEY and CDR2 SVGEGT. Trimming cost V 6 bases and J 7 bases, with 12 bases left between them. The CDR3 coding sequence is TGTGCCAGCAGCGGCCTTCAGGGTGAAGCTTTCTTT. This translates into CASSGLQGEAFF.

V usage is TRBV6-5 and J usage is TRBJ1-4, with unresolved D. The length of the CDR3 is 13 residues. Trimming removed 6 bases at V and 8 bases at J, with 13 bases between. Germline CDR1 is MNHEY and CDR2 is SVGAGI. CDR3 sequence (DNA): TGTGCCAGCAGCGAGGGATCGGGGGAAAAACTGTTTTTT. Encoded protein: CASSEGSGEKLFF.

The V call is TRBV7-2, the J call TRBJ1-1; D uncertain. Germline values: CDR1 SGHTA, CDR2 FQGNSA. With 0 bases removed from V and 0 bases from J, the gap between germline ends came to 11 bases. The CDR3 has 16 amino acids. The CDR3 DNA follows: TGTGCCAGCAGCTTAGCGCTGGCAGGATTGAACACTGAAGCTTTCTTT. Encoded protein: CASSLALAGLNTEAFF.

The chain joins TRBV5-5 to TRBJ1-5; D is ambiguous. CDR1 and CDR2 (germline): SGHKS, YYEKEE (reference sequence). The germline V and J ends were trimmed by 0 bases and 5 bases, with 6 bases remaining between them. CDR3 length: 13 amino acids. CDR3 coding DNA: TGTGCCAGCAGCTTGGGGTCAGATCAGCCCCAGCATTTT. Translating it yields CASSLGSDQPQHF.

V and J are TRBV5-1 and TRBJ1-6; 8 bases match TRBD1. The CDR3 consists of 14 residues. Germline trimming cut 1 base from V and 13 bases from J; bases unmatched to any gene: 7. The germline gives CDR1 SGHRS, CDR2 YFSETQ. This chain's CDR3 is CASSLSGGTSPLHF. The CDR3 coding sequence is TGCGCCAGCAGCTTGTCAGGGGGCACTTCTCCCCTCCACTTT. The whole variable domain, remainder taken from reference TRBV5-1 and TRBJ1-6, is KAGVTQTPRYLIKTRGQQVTLSCSPISGHRSVSWYQQTPGQGLQFLFEYFSETQRNKGNFPGRFSGRQFSNSRSEMNVSTLELGDSALYLCASSLSGGTSPLHFGNGTRLTVT.

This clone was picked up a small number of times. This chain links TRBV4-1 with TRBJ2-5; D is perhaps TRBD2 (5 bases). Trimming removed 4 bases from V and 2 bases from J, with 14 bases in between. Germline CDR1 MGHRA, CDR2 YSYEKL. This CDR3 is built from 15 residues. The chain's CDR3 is CASSRSDLDQETQYF. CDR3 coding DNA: TGCGCCAGCAGCCGTTCGGACTTGGATCAAGAGACCCAGTACTTC.

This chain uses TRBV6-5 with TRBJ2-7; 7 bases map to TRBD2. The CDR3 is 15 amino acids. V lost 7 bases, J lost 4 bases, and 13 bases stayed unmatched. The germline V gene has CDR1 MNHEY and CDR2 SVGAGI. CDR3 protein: CASMKGSAGLYEQYF. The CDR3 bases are TGTGCCAGCATGAAGGGATCAGCGGGGTTATACGAGCAGTACTTC.

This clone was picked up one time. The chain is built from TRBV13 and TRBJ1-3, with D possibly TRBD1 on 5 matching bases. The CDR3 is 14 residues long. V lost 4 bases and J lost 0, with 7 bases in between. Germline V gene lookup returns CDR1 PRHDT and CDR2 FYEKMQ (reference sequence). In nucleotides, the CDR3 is TGTGCCAGCAGCTCCAGGGTCTCTGGAAACACCATATATTTT. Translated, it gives CASSSRVSGNTIYF.

CDR3 bases: TGTGCCAGCAGCTTGGTGGGGCAGAACACTGAAGCTTTCTTT. It encodes CASSLVGQNTEAFF. V and J are TRBV5-5 and TRBJ1-1; D is perhaps TRBD1 (5 bases). The V end was cut by 0 bases, the J end by 1 base, with 7 bases between. The V gene's germline CDR1 is SGHKS and CDR2 YYEKEE (reference sequence). The CDR3 has 14 amino acids.

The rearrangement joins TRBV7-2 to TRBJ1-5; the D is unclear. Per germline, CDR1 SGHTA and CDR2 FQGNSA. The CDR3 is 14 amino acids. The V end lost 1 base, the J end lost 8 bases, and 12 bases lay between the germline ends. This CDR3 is CASSLGGDGKPQHF. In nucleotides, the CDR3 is TGTGCCAGCAGCTTAGGGGGAGACGGCAAGCCCCAGCATTTT.

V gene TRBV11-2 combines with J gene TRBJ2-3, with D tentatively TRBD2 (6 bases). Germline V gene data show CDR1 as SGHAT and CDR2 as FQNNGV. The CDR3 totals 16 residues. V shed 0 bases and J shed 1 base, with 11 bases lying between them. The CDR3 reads CASSLEEGFGTDTQYF. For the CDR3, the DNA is TGTGCCAGCAGCTTAGAGGAGGGGTTTGGCACAGATACGCAGTATTTT. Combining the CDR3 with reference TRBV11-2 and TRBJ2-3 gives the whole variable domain EAGVAQSPRYKIIEKRQSVAFWCNPISGHATLYWYQQILGQGPKLLIQFQNNGVVDDSQLPKDRFSAERLKGVDSTLKIQPAKLEDSAVYLCASSLEEGFGTDTQYFGPGTRLTVL.

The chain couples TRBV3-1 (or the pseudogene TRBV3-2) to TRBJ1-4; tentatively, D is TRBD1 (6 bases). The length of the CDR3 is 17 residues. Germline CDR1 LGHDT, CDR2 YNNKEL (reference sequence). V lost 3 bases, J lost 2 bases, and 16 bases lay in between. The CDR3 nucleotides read TGTGCCAGCAGCCAGATGACAGGAGTTGGCACTAATGAAAAACTGTTTTTT. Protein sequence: CASSQMTGVGTNEKLFF.